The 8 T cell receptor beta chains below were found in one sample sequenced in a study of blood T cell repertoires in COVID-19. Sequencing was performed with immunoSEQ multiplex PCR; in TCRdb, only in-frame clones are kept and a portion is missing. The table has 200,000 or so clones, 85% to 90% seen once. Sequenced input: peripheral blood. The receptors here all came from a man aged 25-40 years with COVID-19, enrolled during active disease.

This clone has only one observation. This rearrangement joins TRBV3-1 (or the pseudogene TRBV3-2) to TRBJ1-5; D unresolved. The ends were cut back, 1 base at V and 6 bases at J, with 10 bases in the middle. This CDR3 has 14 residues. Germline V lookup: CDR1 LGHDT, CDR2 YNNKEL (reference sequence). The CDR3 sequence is CASSQATAGQPQHF. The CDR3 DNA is TGTGCCAGCAGCCAAGCGACCGCAGGTCAGCCCCAGCATTTT.

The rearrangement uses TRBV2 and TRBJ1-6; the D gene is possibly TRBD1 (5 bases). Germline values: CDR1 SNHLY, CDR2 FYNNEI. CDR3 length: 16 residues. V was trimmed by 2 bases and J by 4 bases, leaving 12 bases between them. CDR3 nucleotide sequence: TGTGCCAGCAGTGAACGGTCAGGGCATTATAATTCACCCCTCCACTTT. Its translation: CASSERSGHYNSPLHF.

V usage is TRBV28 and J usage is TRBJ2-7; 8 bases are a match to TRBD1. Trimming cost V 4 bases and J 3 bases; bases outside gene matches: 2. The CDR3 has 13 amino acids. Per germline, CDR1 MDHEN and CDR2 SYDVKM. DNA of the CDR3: TGTGCCAGCAGTTGGGGACAGGACTACGAGCAGTACTTC. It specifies CASSWGQDYEQYF.

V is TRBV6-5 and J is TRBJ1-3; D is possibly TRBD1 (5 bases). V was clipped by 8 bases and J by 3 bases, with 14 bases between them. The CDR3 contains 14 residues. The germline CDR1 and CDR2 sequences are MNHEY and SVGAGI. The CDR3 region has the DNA TGTGCCAGCTCCGTCCAGGGCGATGGAAACACCATATATTTT. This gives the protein CASSVQGDGNTIYF.

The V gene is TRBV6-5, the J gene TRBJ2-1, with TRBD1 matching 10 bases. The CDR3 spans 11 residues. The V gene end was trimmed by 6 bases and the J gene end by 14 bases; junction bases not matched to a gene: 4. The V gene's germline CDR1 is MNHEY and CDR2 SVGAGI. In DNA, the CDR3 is TGTGCCAGCAGGGGCGGGACAGGGGAGTTCTTC. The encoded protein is CASRGGTGEFF.

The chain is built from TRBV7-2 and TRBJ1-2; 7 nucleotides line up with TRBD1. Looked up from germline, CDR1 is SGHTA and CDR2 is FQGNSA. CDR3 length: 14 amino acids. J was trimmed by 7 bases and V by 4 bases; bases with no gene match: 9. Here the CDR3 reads CASSSYRGTGGYTF. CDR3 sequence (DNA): TGTGCCAGCAGCTCATACAGGGGAACGGGTGGCTACACCTTC.

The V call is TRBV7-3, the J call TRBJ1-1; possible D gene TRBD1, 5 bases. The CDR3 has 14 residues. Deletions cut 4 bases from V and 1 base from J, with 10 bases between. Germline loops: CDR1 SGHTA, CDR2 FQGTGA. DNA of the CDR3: TGTGCCAGCAGCTCCTCAGGGTCGAACACTGAAGCTTTCTTT. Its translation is CASSSSGSNTEAFF.

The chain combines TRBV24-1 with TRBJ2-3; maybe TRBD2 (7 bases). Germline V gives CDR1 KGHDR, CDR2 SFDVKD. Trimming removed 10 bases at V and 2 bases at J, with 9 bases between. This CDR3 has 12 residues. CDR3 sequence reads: CATGGATDTQYF. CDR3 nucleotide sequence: TGTGCCACTGGGGGGGCCACAGATACGCAGTATTTT.